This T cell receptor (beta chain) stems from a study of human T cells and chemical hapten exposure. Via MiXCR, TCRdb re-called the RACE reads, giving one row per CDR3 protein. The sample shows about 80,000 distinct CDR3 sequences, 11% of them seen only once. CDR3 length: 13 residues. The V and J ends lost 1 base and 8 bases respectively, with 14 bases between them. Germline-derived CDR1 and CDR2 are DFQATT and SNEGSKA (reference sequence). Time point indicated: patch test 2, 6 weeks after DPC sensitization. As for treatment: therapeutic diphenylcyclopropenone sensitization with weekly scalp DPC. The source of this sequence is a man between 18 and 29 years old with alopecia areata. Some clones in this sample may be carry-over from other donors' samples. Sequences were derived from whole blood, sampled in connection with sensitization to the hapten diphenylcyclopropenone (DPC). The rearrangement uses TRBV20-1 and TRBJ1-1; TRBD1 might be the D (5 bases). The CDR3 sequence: CSARGIDSFEAFF. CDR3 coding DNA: TGCAGTGCTAGAGGAATCGACAGCTTCGAAGCTTTCTTT.